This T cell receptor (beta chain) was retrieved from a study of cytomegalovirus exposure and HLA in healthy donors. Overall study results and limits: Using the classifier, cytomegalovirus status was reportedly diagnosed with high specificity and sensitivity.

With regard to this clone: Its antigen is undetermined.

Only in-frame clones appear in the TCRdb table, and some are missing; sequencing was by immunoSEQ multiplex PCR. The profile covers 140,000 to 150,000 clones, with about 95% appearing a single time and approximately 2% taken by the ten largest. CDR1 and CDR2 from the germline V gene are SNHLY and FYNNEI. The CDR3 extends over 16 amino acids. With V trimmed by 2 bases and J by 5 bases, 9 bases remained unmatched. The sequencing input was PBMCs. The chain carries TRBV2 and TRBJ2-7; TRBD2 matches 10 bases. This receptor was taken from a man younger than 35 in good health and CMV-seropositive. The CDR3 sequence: CASSESLAGESHEQYF. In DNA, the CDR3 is TGTGCCAGCAGTGAATCCCTAGCGGGAGAGTCCCACGAGCAGTACTTC.